These 23 T cell receptor beta chains originate from one sample sequenced in a study of blood T cell repertoires in COVID-19 (TCRdb year 2020). The library was generated by the immunoSEQ multiplex PCR assay. What TCRdb holds here is the immuneACCESS table cut down to in-frame rearrangements. Part of the clones is not present; checked against another copy, under half of the missing clones reflect an unresolved V gene, and the others are unexplained. This sample is represented by some 450,000 clones; roughly 88% of them were singletons. The ten largest account for roughly 12% of the sample. The sequenced sample was peripheral blood. Receptor source: a woman aged 45-65 years with COVID-19, enrolled during active disease.

The CDR3 DNA follows: TGTGCCAGCACCCGAGAGGCGGCCCCTCTTGGCACAGATACGCAGTATTTT. This translates into CASTREAAPLGTDTQYF. This chain joins TRBV11-2 and TRBJ2-3, with D unresolved. Deletions cut 7 bases from V and 1 base from J, with 21 bases between. This CDR3 has 17 amino acids. Germline V lookup: CDR1 SGHAT, CDR2 FQNNGV. Filled out from reference TRBV11-2 and TRBJ2-3, the complete variable domain reads EAGVAQSPRYKIIEKRQSVAFWCNPISGHATLYWYQQILGQGPKLLIQFQNNGVVDDSQLPKDRFSAERLKGVDSTLKIQPAKLEDSAVYLCASTREAAPLGTDTQYFGPGTRLTVL.

The rearrangement uses TRBV30 and TRBJ1-1; no clear D gene. This CDR3 region has 12 residues. CDR1 GTSNPN and CDR2 SVGIG come from the germline V gene (reference sequence). Between the trimmed V and J ends, which lost 6 bases and 0 bases, there was a span of 8 bases. CDR3 nucleotide sequence: TGTGCCTGTACAATAATGAACACTGAAGCTTTCTTT. It is translated as CACTIMNTEAFF.

V and J are TRBV4-1 and TRBJ2-7, with D possibly matching TRBD1 (6 bases). Germline V lookup: CDR1 MGHRA, CDR2 YSYEKL. Trimming removed 5 bases from V and 6 bases from J, with 14 bases in between. This CDR3 has 13 residues. CDR3 loop: CASSLGGASEQYF. CDR3 bases: TGCGCCAGCAGCTTAGGGGGAGCGAGCGAGCAGTACTTC.

The J gene is TRBJ1-3, the V gene TRBV7-9; TRBD1 aligns across 8 bases. Germline values: CDR1 SEHNR, CDR2 FQNEAQ (reference sequence). This CDR3 contains 15 residues. Germline trimming cut 8 bases from V and 4 bases from J; bases unmatched to any gene: 10. CDR3 sequence: CASSSTGDRGNTIYF. For the CDR3, the DNA is TGTGCCAGCTCCTCAACCGGGGACAGGGGAAACACCATATATTTT.

The chain carries TRBV14 and TRBJ1-2, with D perhaps TRBD1 (6 bases). V shed 0 bases and J shed 1 base, with 12 bases lying between them. The CDR3 covers 16 residues. Germline CDR1 SGHDN, CDR2 FVKESK. The CDR3 loop reads CASSQEGRGVNYGYTF. The CDR3 bases are TGTGCCAGCAGCCAAGAAGGCAGGGGAGTTAACTATGGCTACACCTTC.

For the CDR3, the DNA is TGTGCCAGCAGCCAAGATCTTTCCCCAGGGTGGACCCAGTACTTC. This sequence encodes CASSQDLSPGWTQYF. The chain recombines TRBV3-1 (or the pseudogene TRBV3-2) with TRBJ2-5, with a weak D call TRBD1 (5 bases). This CDR3 spans 15 amino acids. Trimming stripped 0 bases from V and 7 bases from J, with 15 bases between. CDR1 and CDR2 (germline): LGHDT, YNNKEL (reference sequence).

This chain uses TRBV30 with TRBJ1-1; 7 positions agree with TRBD1. CDR3 length: 13 amino acids. V lost 5 bases to trimming and J lost 3 bases; unmatched junction nucleotides: 6. Germline V gene lookup returns CDR1 GTSNPN and CDR2 SVGIG (reference sequence). The chain's CDR3 is CAWFGTAYTEAFF. Here the CDR3 DNA reads TGTGCCTGGTTTGGGACAGCCTACACTGAAGCTTTCTTT.

The rearrangement uses TRBV6-5 and TRBJ2-5; D remains unclear. In germline, CDR1 is MNHEY, CDR2 SVGAGI. V lost 6 bases to trimming and J lost 2 bases, with 10 bases between them. The CDR3 runs to 13 residues. CDR3: CASSSTFQETQYF. The CDR3 nucleotides read TGTGCCAGCAGCTCTACCTTTCAAGAGACCCAGTACTTC.

This chain connects TRBV6-5 to TRBJ2-7; 11 bases are a match to TRBD1. The CDR3 sequence is 15 residues long. The germline CDR1 and CDR2 sequences are MNHEY and SVGAGI. Trimming removed 2 bases from V and 3 bases from J; junction bases left unmatched: 3. The chain's CDR3 is CASSYGQGALYEQYF. The CDR3 region has the DNA TGTGCCAGCAGTTACGGACAGGGGGCACTCTACGAGCAGTACTTC.

The chain is built from TRBV7-8 and TRBJ2-7; the match to TRBD1 covers 11 bases. Germline CDR1 is SGHVS and CDR2 is FQNEAQ. J lost 5 bases, V lost 4 bases, and 7 bases had no gene match. The CDR3 extends over 15 amino acids. The DNA of the CDR3 is TGTGCCAGCAGCTCTAGGACAGGGGGCTGGAACGAGCAGTACTTC. Its protein is CASSSRTGGWNEQYF.

The chain carries TRBV7-9 and TRBJ1-1, with 12 bases matching TRBD1. J lost 10 bases, V lost 5 bases, and 11 bases had no gene match. The V gene's germline CDR1 is SEHNR and CDR2 FQNEAQ (reference sequence). The CDR3 extends over 15 amino acids. The CDR3 sequence: CASSGPGTGGLGAFF. CDR3 in DNA: TGTGCCAGCAGCGGCCCCGGGACAGGGGGCCTCGGAGCTTTCTTT.

The V call is TRBV2, the J call TRBJ1-4; 8 bases map to TRBD1. The V segment lost 9 bases and the J segment 7 bases; nucleotides outside the gene matches: 7. Germline CDR1 is SNHLY and CDR2 is FYNNEI. CDR3 length: 13 amino acids. CDR3 sequence: CASKTGAIEKLFF. In DNA, the CDR3 is TGTGCCAGTAAGACAGGGGCTATTGAAAAACTGTTTTTT.

The chain recombines TRBV2 with TRBJ1-4; TRBD1 aligns across 7 bases. After removal of 7 bases from V and 4 bases from J, the junction contained 9 bases not matched to a gene. The CDR3 covers 15 residues. CDR1 is SNHLY and CDR2 is FYNNEI in the germline V gene. CDR3 DNA sequence: TGTGCCAGCAATGGTAGGAGACAGGGTAATGAAAAACTGTTTTTT. It encodes CASNGRRQGNEKLFF.

V gene TRBV11-1 combines with J gene TRBJ2-7; possibly TRBD2 for D (5 bases). The CDR3 contains 13 residues. Trimming removed 3 bases from V and 3 bases from J, with 9 bases in between. Germline V gene data show CDR1 as SGHAT and CDR2 as FQDESV (reference sequence). CDR3 nucleotide sequence: TGTGCCAGCAGCTTCCAACTAGACTACGAGCAGTACTTC. Translation: CASSFQLDYEQYF.

V gene TRBV7-8 combines with J gene TRBJ1-2; D perhaps matches TRBD1 (6 bases). The germline V and J ends were trimmed by 5 bases and 5 bases, with 21 bases remaining between them. Germline V CDR1 and CDR2: SGHVS, FQNEAQ. This CDR3 has 16 amino acids. CDR3 region: CASSRDGQGNNYGYTF. Written as DNA, the CDR3 is TGTGCCAGCAGCCGCGATGGGCAGGGGAATAATTATGGCTACACCTTC.

The chain links TRBV19 to TRBJ2-2; TRBD2 is a possible D gene (6 bases). Per germline, CDR1 LNHDA and CDR2 SQIVND (reference sequence). This CDR3 has 14 residues. With 6 bases removed from V and 6 bases from J, the gap between germline ends came to 14 bases. The CDR3 DNA sequence: TGTGCCAGTAGAGTGGGGGAGGCTTCCGGGGAGCTGTTTTTT. It encodes CASRVGEASGELFF.

The V call is TRBV11-3, the J call TRBJ2-7, with D unclear. CDR1 and CDR2 from the germline V gene are SGHNT and YENEEA. The CDR3 covers 12 residues. Trimming shortened V by 0 bases and J by 6 bases, and 6 bases separated the two germline ends. CDR3 sequence: CASSLDPREQYF. In DNA, the CDR3 is TGTGCCAGCAGCTTAGACCCCCGCGAGCAGTACTTC.

The J gene is TRBJ1-2, the V gene TRBV6-1; D might be TRBD1 (6 bases). The germline V and J ends were trimmed by 0 bases and 8 bases, with 10 bases remaining between them. Looked up from germline, CDR1 is MNHNS and CDR2 is SASEGT. The CDR3 has 13 residues. In DNA, the CDR3 is TGTGCCAGCAGTGAAGCACAGGGCGGGGGCTACACCTTC. Amino acids: CASSEAQGGGYTF.

In this sample, this clone turned up a few times. The chain combines TRBV27 with TRBJ1-5, with D maybe TRBD1 (6 bases). Germline CDR1 reads MNHEY; CDR2 reads SMNVEV (reference sequence). CDR3 length: 13 amino acids. Between the trimmed V and J ends, which lost 8 bases and 7 bases, there was a span of 15 bases. Here the CDR3 DNA reads TGTGCCAGCGCTTCAGGGGCAGGCCAGCCCCAGCATTTT. Its translation is CASASGAGQPQHF.

The CDR3 reads CASSLSEVNTEAFF. CDR3 in DNA: TGTGCCAGCAGCTTAAGTGAGGTGAACACTGAAGCTTTCTTT. The gene calls are TRBV11-3 and TRBJ1-1, with D hard to call. Germline V gene lookup returns CDR1 SGHNT and CDR2 YENEEA. This CDR3 has 14 residues. V was trimmed by 2 bases and J by 0 bases, leaving 7 bases between them.

This clone appeared a few times. The V call is TRBV3-1 (or the pseudogene TRBV3-2), the J call TRBJ1-1; D is uncertain. CDR1 is LGHDT and CDR2 is YNNKEL in the germline V gene (reference sequence). The germline V and J ends were trimmed by 4 bases and 4 bases, with 10 bases remaining between them. The length of the CDR3 is 13 residues. The CDR3 reads CASSLELGTEAFF. Here the CDR3 DNA reads TGTGCCAGCAGCCTAGAACTAGGCACTGAAGCTTTCTTT.

The V and J genes are TRBV28 and TRBJ1-5; TRBD1 is a possible D gene (5 bases). The germline V and J ends were trimmed by 6 bases and 11 bases, with 11 bases remaining between them. Germline V gene data show CDR1 as MDHEN and CDR2 as SYDVKM. The CDR3 totals 11 residues. The CDR3 nucleotides are TGTGCCAGCAGCTTTTCGGGGGCCCAGCATTTT. Residues: CASSFSGAQHF. Full variable domain (remainder filled in from reference TRBV28 and TRBJ1-5): DVKVTQSSRYLVKRTGEKVFLECVQDMDHENMFWYRQDPGLGLRLIYFSYDVKMKEKGDIPEGYSVSREKKERFSLILESASTNQTSMYLCASSFSGAQHFGDGTRLSIL.

The chain combines TRBV25-1 with TRBJ1-2; weak D call: TRBD1 (5 bases). This CDR3 has 13 amino acids. Trimming took off 2 bases at V and 7 bases at J, with 11 bases between the two ends. CDR1 is MGHDK, CDR2 SYGVNS, per germline. The CDR3 loop reads CASSEGGALGYTF. Here the CDR3 DNA reads TGTGCCAGCAGTGAAGGAGGGGCCCTTGGCTACACCTTC.